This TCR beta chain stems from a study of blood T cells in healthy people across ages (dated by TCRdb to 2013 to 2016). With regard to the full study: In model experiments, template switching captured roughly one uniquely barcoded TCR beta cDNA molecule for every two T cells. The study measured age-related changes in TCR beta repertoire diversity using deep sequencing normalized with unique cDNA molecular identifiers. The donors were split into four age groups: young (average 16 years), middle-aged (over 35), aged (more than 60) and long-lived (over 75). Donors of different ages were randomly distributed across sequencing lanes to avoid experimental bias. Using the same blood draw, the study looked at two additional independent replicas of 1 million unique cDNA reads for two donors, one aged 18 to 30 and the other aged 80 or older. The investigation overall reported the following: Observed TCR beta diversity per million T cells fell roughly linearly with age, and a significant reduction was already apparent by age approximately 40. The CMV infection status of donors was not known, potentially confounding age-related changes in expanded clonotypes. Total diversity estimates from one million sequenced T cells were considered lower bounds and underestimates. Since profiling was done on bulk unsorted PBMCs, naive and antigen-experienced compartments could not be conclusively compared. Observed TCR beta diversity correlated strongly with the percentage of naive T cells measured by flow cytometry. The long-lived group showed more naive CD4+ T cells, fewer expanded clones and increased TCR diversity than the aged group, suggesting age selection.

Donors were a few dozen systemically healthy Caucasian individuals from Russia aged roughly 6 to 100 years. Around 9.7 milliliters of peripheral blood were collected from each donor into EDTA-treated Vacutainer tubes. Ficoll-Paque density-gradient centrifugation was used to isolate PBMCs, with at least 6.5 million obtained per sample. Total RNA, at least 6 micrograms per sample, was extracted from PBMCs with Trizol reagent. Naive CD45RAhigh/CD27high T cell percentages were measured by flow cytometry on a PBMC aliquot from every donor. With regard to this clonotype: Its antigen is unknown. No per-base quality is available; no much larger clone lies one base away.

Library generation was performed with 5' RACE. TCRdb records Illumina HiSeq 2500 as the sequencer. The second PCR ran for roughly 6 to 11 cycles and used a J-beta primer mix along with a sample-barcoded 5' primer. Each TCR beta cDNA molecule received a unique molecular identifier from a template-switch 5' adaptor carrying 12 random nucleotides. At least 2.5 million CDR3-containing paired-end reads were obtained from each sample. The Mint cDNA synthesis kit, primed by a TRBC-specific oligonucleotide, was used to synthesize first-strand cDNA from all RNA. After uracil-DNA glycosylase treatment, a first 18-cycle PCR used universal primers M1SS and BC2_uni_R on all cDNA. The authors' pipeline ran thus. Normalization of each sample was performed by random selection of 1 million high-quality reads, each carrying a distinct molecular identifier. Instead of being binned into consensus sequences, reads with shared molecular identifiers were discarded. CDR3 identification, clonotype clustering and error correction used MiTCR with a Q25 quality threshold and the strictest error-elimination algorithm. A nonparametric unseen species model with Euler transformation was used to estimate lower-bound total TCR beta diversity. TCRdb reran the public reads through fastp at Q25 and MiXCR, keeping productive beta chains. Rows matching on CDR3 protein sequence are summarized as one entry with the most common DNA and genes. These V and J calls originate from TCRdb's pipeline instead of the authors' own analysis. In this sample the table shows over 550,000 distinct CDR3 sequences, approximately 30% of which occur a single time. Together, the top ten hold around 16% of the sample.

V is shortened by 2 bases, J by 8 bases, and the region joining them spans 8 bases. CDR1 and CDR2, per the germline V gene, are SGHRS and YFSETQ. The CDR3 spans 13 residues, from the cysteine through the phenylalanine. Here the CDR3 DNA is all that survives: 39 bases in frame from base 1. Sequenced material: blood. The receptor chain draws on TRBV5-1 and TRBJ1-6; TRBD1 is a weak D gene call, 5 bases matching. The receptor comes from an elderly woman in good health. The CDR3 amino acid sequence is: CASSFLRDSPLHF. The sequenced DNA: TGCGCCAGCAGCTTCCTCAGGGATTCACCCCTCCACTTT.